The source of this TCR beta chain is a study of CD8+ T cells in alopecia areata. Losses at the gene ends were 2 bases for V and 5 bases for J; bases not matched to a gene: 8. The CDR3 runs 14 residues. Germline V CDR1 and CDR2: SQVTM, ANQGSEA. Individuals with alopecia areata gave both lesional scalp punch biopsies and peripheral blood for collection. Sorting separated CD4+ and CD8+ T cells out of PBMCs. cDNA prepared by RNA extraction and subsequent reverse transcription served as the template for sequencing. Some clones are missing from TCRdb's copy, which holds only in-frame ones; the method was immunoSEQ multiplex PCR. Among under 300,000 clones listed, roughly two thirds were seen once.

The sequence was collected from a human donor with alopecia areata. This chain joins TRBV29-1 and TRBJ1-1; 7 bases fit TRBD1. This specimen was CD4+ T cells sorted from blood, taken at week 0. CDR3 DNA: TGCAGCGTTGAACAGACAGGGTACGCTACTGAAGCTTTCTTT. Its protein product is CSVEQTGYATEAFF.